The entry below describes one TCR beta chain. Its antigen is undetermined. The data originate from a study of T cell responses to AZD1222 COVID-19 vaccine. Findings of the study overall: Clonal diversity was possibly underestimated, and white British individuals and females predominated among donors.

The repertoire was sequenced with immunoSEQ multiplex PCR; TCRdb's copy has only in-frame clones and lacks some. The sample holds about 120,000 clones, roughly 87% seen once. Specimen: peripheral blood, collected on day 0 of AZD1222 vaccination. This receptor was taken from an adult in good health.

The CDR3 loop reads CASSGISGTGEQYF. The CDR3 coding sequence is TGTGCCAGCAGTGGAATCAGCGGGACGGGCGAGCAGTACTTC. The chain couples TRBV25-1 to TRBJ2-7, with 7 bases that match TRBD2. Germline CDR1 is MGHDK and CDR2 is SYGVNS. This CDR3 spans 14 amino acids. V lost 4 bases, J lost 6 bases, and 9 bases stayed unmatched.